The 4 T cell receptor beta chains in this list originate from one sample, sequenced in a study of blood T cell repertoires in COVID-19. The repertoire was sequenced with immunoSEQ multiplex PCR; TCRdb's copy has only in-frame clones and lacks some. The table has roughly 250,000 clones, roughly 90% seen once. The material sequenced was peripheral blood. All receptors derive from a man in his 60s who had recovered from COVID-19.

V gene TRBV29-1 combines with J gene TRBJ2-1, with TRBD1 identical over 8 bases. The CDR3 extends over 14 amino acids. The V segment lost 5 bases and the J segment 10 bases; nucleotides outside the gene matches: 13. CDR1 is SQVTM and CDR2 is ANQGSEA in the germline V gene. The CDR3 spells CSVRQGIPLGEQFF. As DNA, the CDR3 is TGCAGCGTTCGACAGGGGATCCCCCTCGGGGAGCAGTTCTTC.

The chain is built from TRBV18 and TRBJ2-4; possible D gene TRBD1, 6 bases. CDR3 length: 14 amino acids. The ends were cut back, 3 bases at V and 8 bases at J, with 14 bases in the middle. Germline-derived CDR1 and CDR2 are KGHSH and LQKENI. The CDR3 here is CASSPNRAQDIQYF. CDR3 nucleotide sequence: TGTGCCAGCTCACCGAACAGGGCGCAAGACATTCAGTACTTC. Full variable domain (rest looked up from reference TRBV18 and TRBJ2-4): NAGVMQNPRHLVRRRGQEARLRCSPMKGHSHVYWYRQLPEEGLKFMVYLQKENIIDESGMPKERFSAEFPKEGPSILRIQQVVRGDSAAYFCASSPNRAQDIQYFGAGTRLSVL.

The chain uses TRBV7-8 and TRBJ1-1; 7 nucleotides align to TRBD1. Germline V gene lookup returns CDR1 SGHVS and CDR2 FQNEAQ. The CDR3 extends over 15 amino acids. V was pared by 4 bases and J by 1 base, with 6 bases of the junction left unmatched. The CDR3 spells CASSSRWDRNTEAFF. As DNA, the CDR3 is TGTGCCAGCAGCTCGCGCTGGGACAGGAACACTGAAGCTTTCTTT.

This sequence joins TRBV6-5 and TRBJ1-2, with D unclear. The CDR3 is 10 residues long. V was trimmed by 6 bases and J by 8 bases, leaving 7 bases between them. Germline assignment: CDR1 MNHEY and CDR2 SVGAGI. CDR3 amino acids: CASRGDGYTF. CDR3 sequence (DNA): TGTGCCAGCAGGGGAGACGGCTACACCTTC.